The clone carrying this T cell receptor (beta chain) is a singleton in its sample. Its antigen is not identified. A read error is possible here, since a much larger clone lies one base away. The use of a sample-barcoded 5' primer and a J-beta primer mix characterized a second PCR of roughly 6 to 11 cycles. TCRdb redid the calling of the 5' RACE reads with MiXCR, one entry per CDR3 protein. Found here are some 760,000 distinct CDR3 sequences, 20% to 30% of them singletons; the top ten hold under 4%. The record originates from a study of blood T cells in healthy people across ages. General study results and limits: Among T cells, TCR beta diversity per million cells dropped roughly linearly as age rose. It was not possible, with unsorted PBMCs, to conclusively compare naive and antigen-experienced cells.

These same data were also listed under a study on T cells of mothers and their children. From that second work: Related pairs of mothers and children showed slightly higher, non-significant overlap versus unrelated pairs.

The sample taken for sequencing was blood. This receptor was identified in a boy aged 5-17 years in good health.

CDR3 bases: TGTGCCAGCAGCTCTAGCGGGGGGGCATACAATGAGCAGTTCTTC. It codes for CASSSSGGAYNEQFF. V is TRBV7-9 and J is TRBJ2-1, with TRBD2 identical over 12 bases. This CDR3 is 15 amino acids long. J was trimmed by 4 bases and V by 4 bases; bases with no gene match: 2. CDR1 is SEHNR, CDR2 FQNEAQ, per germline (reference sequence).